The clone carrying this T cell receptor beta chain was seen at least ten times. Its antigen is as yet unknown. This record comes from a study of T-cell reconstitution after alpha-beta-depleted transplantation in children. Study outcomes and limitations: Diversity and T-cell counts at one year after transplant derived mostly from new T cells. In some patients, recipient T cells and intrathymic progenitors surviving conditioning explained high day-60 diversity. Where alpha-beta T cells came from about two months after transplant was reportedly several hundred expanded graft clones.

The CDR3 consists of 15 residues. Germline assignment: CDR1 DFQATT and CDR2 SNEGSKA (reference sequence). J lost 7 bases, V lost 0 bases, and 7 bases had no gene match. A TCRbeta library incorporating unique molecular identifiers was prepared. TCRdb analysed the PCR reads with MiXCR anew, one entry per CDR3 protein. Among around 440,000 distinct CDR3 sequences listed, over 9.5% were seen once. The sequence was collected from a child aged 2-15 years with inherited bone marrow failure, due to receive a stem cell transplant. This chain connects TRBV20-1 to TRBJ2-1, with 9 nucleotides matching TRBD2. The sample consisted of PBMCs, taken before TCRalphabeta/CD19-depleted stem cell transplant. CDR3: CSARDPGLASNEQFF. CDR3 coding DNA: TGCAGTGCTAGAGACCCGGGACTAGCAAGTAATGAGCAGTTCTTC.